Listed below are T cell receptor beta chains from one sample, sequenced in a study of technical replicates of blood from a handful of donors. Sequencing was performed with immunoSEQ multiplex PCR; in TCRdb, only in-frame clones are kept and a portion is missing. In the table there are about 93,000 clones, around 96% of which are singletons. Sequencing was done on a sample of T cells isolated from PBMCs. The receptor set was obtained from a human donor in good health. Both conserved end residues are part of each CDR3. A D gene is named only where the DNA matches it firmly.

>TRBD1|TRBJ2-5|TRBV7-9
TGTGCCAGCAGCTATGGACAGGGGAAAGAGACCCAGTACTTC
CASSYGQGKETQYF
>NA|TRBJ2-5|TRBV9
TGTGCCAGCAGCGTAGGTGGGTCCGGGGAGACCCAGTACTTC
CASSVGGSGETQYF
>NA|TRBJ2-7|TRBV27
TGTGCCAGCAGTTTGGGGACTTTCTACGAGCAGTACTTC
CASSLGTFYEQYF
>NA|TRBJ1-5|TRBV2
TGTGCCAGCGGTCAAGAACAGGGCCCCCAGCCCCAGCATTTT
CASGQEQGPQPQHF
>NA|TRBJ2-7|TRBV30
TGTGCCTGGAGCTATAGCACCTACGAGCAGTACTTC
CAWSYSTYEQYF
>TRBD1|TRBJ1-2|TRBV29-1
TGCAGCGTTGCCCGACAGGGGGCCCCGCTACCGGGCTACACCTTC
CSVARQGAPLPGYTF
>NA|TRBJ2-3|TRBV5-1
TGCGCCAGCAGCTTCAAACCTCCGGATGGGGGGGCCGATACGCAGTATTTT
CASSFKPPDGGADTQYF
>NA|TRBJ1-5|TRBV6-1
TGTGCCAGCACCGAGGGGGTAGGGGGCAATCAGCCCCAGCATTTT
CASTEGVGGNQPQHF
>TRBD1|TRBJ1-1|TRBV7-9
TGTGCCAGCAGCGTTACCCGGGACAGGGGGAACACTGAAGCTTTCTTT
CASSVTRDRGNTEAFF
>TRBD1|TRBJ1-1|TRBV9
TGTGCCAGCAGCGTGGACCGGGACAGGACTAAGATTGACACTGAAGCTTTCTTT
CASSVDRDRTKIDTEAFF
>TRBD2|TRBJ2-3|TRBV7-2
TGTGCCCGCCGGACTAGCGGGACGAAGGCAGATACGCAGTATTTT
CARRTSGTKADTQYF
>TRBD1|TRBJ2-2|TRBV9
TGTGCCAGCAGCGTCGGGACAGGGGGTTTCGGGGAGCTGTTTTTT
CASSVGTGGFGELFF
>NA|TRBJ1-2|TRBV19
TGTGCCAGTAGTATTGACAGTAACTATGGCTACACCTTC
CASSIDSNYGYTF
>TRBD2|TRBJ2-7|TRBV5-1
TGCGCCAGCAGCTTGGCCTTTGGATTAGCGGGAGGAGCCTACGAGCAGTACTTC
CASSLAFGLAGGAYEQYF
>NA|TRBJ2-5|TRBV9
TGTGCCAGCAGCGTAGGACTGGAAGAAGAGACCCAGTACTTC
CASSVGLEEETQYF
>NA|TRBJ2-1|TRBV11-3
TGTGCCAGCAGCTTAGTCCAGGGGAATGAGCAGTTCTTC
CASSLVQGNEQFF
>NA|TRBJ2-1|TRBV9
TGTGCCAGCAGCGTGGGGCAGGGATCCTACAATGAGCAGTTCTTC
CASSVGQGSYNEQFF
>TRBD2|TRBJ2-7|TRBV5-4
TGTGCCAGCAGCCCTGGGACTAGCGGCTACGAGCAGTACTTC
CASSPGTSGYEQYF
>TRBD1|TRBJ1-4|TRBV7-9
TGTGCCAGCAGCACCGGCCAGGGACAGGTCACGGGGAGTTTGTTTTTT
CASSTGQGQVTGSLFF
>NA|TRBJ2-3|TRBV5-1
TGCGCCAGCAGCCCCCCAGACGAGGCAGGGCCAGATACGCAGTATTTT
CASSPPDEAGPDTQYF
>NA|TRBJ2-7|TRBV4-1
TGCGCCAGCAGCCCGGTAGGGGACAACGAGCAGTACTTC
CASSPVGDNEQYF
>TRBD2|TRBJ2-1|TRBV6-5
TGTGCCAGCAGTTTTAGCGGGAGGGCCTTCGATGAGCAGTTCTTC
CASSFSGRAFDEQFF
>TRBD1|TRBJ1-4|TRBV5-1
TGCGCCAGCAGCAAAACAGGGGGCAGGGGAAAAAAACTGTTTTTT
CASSKTGGRGKKLFF
>NA|TRBJ1-1|TRBV5-1
TGCGCCAGCAGCTTGGTTGTTGATTTCTTAGGGGACTCTGAAGCTTTCTTT
CASSLVVDFLGDSEAFF
>TRBD1|TRBJ2-5|TRBV16
TGTGCCAGCAGCCAGGACAGGGGACGAGAGACCCAGTACTTC
CASSQDRGRETQYF